Shown below are 21 T cell receptor beta chains from a single sample sequenced in a study of blood T cell repertoires in COVID-19. Assay: immunoSEQ multiplex PCR; the TCRdb copy retains only in-frame clones and omits some. In the table there are 72,000 or so clones, about 89% of which are singletons. Sample: peripheral blood. These receptors were taken from a woman aged 60-70 years with acute or convalescent COVID-19.

V gene TRBV10-3 combines with J gene TRBJ1-2; no firm D call. Trimming removed 6 bases from V and 3 bases from J, with 14 bases in between. The CDR3 sequence is 14 residues long. Germline CDR1 reads ENHRY; CDR2 reads SYGVKD. The CDR3 DNA reads as TGTGCCATCAGCCTGTCCCAACTGGACTATGGCTACACCTTC. Residues: CAISLSQLDYGYTF.

V and J are TRBV9 and TRBJ2-1; 16 positions match TRBD2. Germline CDR1 is SGDLS and CDR2 is YYNGEE. Trimming at V came to 2 bases and at J to 8 bases, leaving 10 bases not matched to a gene. The CDR3 runs 18 residues. This CDR3 reads CASSVMAGTSGGAHEQFF. The CDR3 nucleotides read TGTGCCAGCAGCGTTATGGCCGGGACTAGCGGGGGGGCCCATGAGCAGTTCTTC.

The rearrangement links TRBV27 to TRBJ2-7; tentative D call: TRBD2 (7 bases). Deletions cut 0 bases from V and 1 base from J, with 16 bases between. Germline lookup yields CDR1 MNHEY and CDR2 SMNVEV (reference sequence). The CDR3 loop spans 17 amino acids. Here the CDR3 DNA reads TGTGCCAGCAGTTTATCGGGGGGGCTCCTAGGGTCCTACGAGCAGTACTTC. It is translated as CASSLSGGLLGSYEQYF.

CDR3 loop: CASSLAGWRSGLDEQFF. CDR3 coding DNA: TGTGCCAGCAGCTTAGCGGGCTGGAGATCAGGGCTCGATGAGCAGTTCTTC. The chain couples TRBV13 to TRBJ2-1; maybe TRBD1 (5 bases). The V gene's germline CDR1 is PRHDT and CDR2 FYEKMQ (reference sequence). V was shortened by 1 base and J by 8 bases, with 21 bases between the two germline ends. This CDR3 is 17 amino acids long.

The rearrangement uses TRBV10-3 and TRBJ1-4, with D unclear. V was trimmed by 5 bases and J by 7 bases, leaving 11 bases between them. Per germline, CDR1 ENHRY and CDR2 SYGVKD. The CDR3 sequence is 13 residues long. The CDR3 DNA reads TGTGCCATCAGTACCACGGAGGGTGAAAAACTGTTTTTT. This encodes CAISTTEGEKLFF.

This clone was counted a few times. The chain carries TRBV9 and TRBJ1-2; weak D call: TRBD1 (5 bases). The length of the CDR3 is 14 residues. Trimming pared 0 bases from V and 2 bases from J, leaving 8 bases between. CDR1 is SGDLS and CDR2 is YYNGEE in the germline V gene. CDR3 sequence (DNA): TGTGCCAGCAGCGTAGCCGGGGGGAACTATGGCTACACCTTC. Protein sequence: CASSVAGGNYGYTF.

The rearrangement links TRBV25-1 to TRBJ1-2; perhaps TRBD1 as D (5 bases). V was clipped by 0 bases and J by 7 bases, with 18 bases between them. Germline CDR1 and CDR2: MGHDK and SYGVNS. This CDR3 contains 16 residues. CDR3 DNA sequence: TGTGCCAGCAGTGAATATTCGGGGCGGGGGACGGTTGGCTACACCTTC. Amino acids: CASSEYSGRGTVGYTF.

This sequence joins TRBV5-1 and TRBJ2-5; 14 bases match TRBD2. The ends lost 5 bases at V and 2 bases at J; junction bases unmatched: 8. The germline V gene encodes CDR1 SGHRS and CDR2 YFSETQ. The CDR3 sequence is 17 residues long. CDR3 sequence (DNA): TGCGCCAGCAGACAGGGACTAGCGGGGGTGGTGCAAGAGACCCAGTACTTC. This encodes CASRQGLAGVVQETQYF.

This chain uses TRBV19 with TRBJ2-7; 8 bases fit TRBD2. The trim removed 4 bases at V and 2 bases at J, leaving 13 bases unmatched. The CDR3 covers 17 residues. Germline V gene data show CDR1 as LNHDA and CDR2 as SQIVND (reference sequence). The chain's CDR3 is CASSTPFGAGVTYEQYF. CDR3 bases: TGTGCCAGTAGTACTCCCTTTGGAGCGGGGGTAACCTACGAGCAGTACTTC. The full variable domain, completed using reference TRBV19 and TRBJ2-7, is DGGITQSPKYLFRKEGQNVTLSCEQNLNHDAMYWYRQDPGQGLRLIYYSQIVNDFQKGDIAEGYSVSREKKESFPLTVTSAQKNPTAFYLCASSTPFGAGVTYEQYFGPGTRLTVT.

This chain links TRBV5-6 with TRBJ2-1, with a possible D match to TRBD1 (6 bases). This CDR3 has 16 amino acids. Trimming took 5 bases from V and 1 from J, leaving 16 bases between them. Germline-derived CDR1 and CDR2 are SGHDT and YYEEEE. The CDR3 sequence is CASSLGGDTSYNEQFF. The CDR3 bases are TGTGCCAGCAGTCTTGGGGGCGATACATCCTACAATGAGCAGTTCTTC. The full variable domain, completed using reference TRBV5-6 and TRBJ2-1, is DAGVTQSPTHLIKTRGQQVTLRCSPKSGHDTVSWYQQALGQGPQFIFQYYEEEERQRGNFPDRFSGHQFPNYSSELNVNALLLGDSALYLCASSLGGDTSYNEQFFGPGTRLTVL.

The chain links TRBV7-9 to TRBJ2-2; TRBD2 might be the D (6 bases). The CDR3 spans 14 residues. Germline V gives CDR1 SEHNR, CDR2 FQNEAQ (reference sequence). V lost 10 bases and J lost 2, with 14 bases in between. CDR3 coding DNA: TGTGCCACCCGGGACTCGCCAAACACCGGGGAGCTGTTTTTT. Amino acid sequence: CATRDSPNTGELFF.

A word on this clone: Additional DNA sequences in this sample encode the identical CDR3. CDR3 protein: CASKRGGTDTQYF. The CDR3 DNA follows: TGTGCCAGCAAAAGGGGGGGAACAGATACGCAGTATTTT. The rearrangement links TRBV6-5 to TRBJ2-3, with D perhaps TRBD2 (7 bases). This CDR3 has 13 amino acids. The V gene's germline CDR1 is MNHEY and CDR2 SVGAGI. V lost 7 bases and J lost 3, with 11 bases in between.

In this sample, this clone turned up once. The chain carries TRBV9 and TRBJ1-2; perhaps TRBD1 as D (6 bases). V lost 0 bases to trimming and J lost 6 bases, with 12 bases between them. CDR1 and CDR2 from the germline V gene are SGDLS and YYNGEE. The CDR3 has 14 amino acids. The CDR3, as DNA: TGTGCCAGCAGCGTAGGGGGGGGCCCGAATGGCTACACCTTC. This sequence encodes CASSVGGGPNGYTF. The variable domain in full, with the rest retrieved from reference TRBV9 and TRBJ1-2, is DSGVTQTPKHLITATGQRVTLRCSPRSGDLSVYWYQQSLDQGLQFLIQYYNGEERAKGNILERFSAQQFPDLHSELNLSSLELGDSALYFCASSVGGGPNGYTFGSGTRLTVV.

The rearrangement links TRBV5-5 to TRBJ1-3; no definite D call. Germline assignment: CDR1 SGHKS and CDR2 YYEKEE (reference sequence). The CDR3 totals 15 residues. The V end was cut by 0 bases, the J end by 0 bases, with 7 bases between. The CDR3 sequence is CASSLGGSSGNTIYF. The CDR3 DNA reads as TGTGCCAGCAGCTTGGGAGGGAGCTCTGGAAACACCATATATTTT.

This clone is a singleton in its sample. This chain connects TRBV28 to TRBJ2-7, with TRBD2 matching over 7 bases. The CDR3 loop spans 15 amino acids. V lost 6 bases, J lost 0 bases, and 8 bases stayed unmatched. The germline V gene has CDR1 MDHEN and CDR2 SYDVKM. Written as DNA, the CDR3 is TGTGCCAGCAGCACCTTTGCGGGGGACTCCTACGAGCAGTACTTC. This codes for CASSTFAGDSYEQYF.

The chain recombines TRBV7-8 with TRBJ2-1; no clear D. The ends were cut back, 4 bases at V and 7 bases at J, with 11 bases in the middle. CDR3 length: 13 amino acids. Germline loops: CDR1 SGHVS, CDR2 FQNEAQ. The CDR3 DNA sequence: TGTGCCAGCAGCTCCGAGCCTCTGAATGAGCAGTTCTTC. Protein: CASSSEPLNEQFF.

This clone was counted between two and nine times. V usage is TRBV28 and J usage is TRBJ1-1; TRBD1 might be the D (5 bases). There are 11 residues in the CDR3. Trimming took off 5 bases at V and 7 bases at J, with 8 bases between the two ends. Germline CDR1 MDHEN, CDR2 SYDVKM. CDR3 nucleotides: TGTGCCAGCAGTAGGGGCCTTGAAGCTTTCTTT. Its protein is CASSRGLEAFF.

This clone has a handful of counts. The chain employs TRBV3-1 (or the pseudogene TRBV3-2) and TRBJ2-7; TRBD2 matches at 7 bases. V gave up 5 bases and J gave up 0 bases; unmatched junction bases: 4. CDR1 is LGHDT and CDR2 is YNNKEL in the germline V gene (reference sequence). The CDR3 is made up of 14 amino acids. The CDR3 region is CASSSTSISYEQYF. The CDR3 DNA is TGTGCCAGCAGCTCGACTAGCATCTCCTACGAGCAGTACTTC.

The genes are TRBV28 and TRBJ1-2, with 9 bases matching TRBD1. The trim removed 7 bases at V and 8 bases at J, leaving 8 bases unmatched. The CDR3 consists of 13 residues. Per the germline V gene, CDR1 is MDHEN and CDR2 is SYDVKM. CDR3 residues: CASNIQGAQGYTF. CDR3 coding DNA: TGTGCCAGCAACATACAGGGGGCGCAAGGCTACACCTTC.

The chain has TRBV25-1 and TRBJ1-2; TRBD1 aligns across 7 bases. The CDR3 has 13 amino acids. The germline V gene has CDR1 MGHDK and CDR2 SYGVNS. J was trimmed by 4 bases and V by 4 bases; bases with no gene match: 3. This CDR3 reads CASSGDRVYGYTF. CDR3 sequence (DNA): TGTGCCAGCAGTGGCGACAGGGTCTATGGCTACACCTTC.

The DNA for the CDR3 is TGCGCCAGCAGCACGGACAGGGTGAGAGGCTACACCTTC. Protein: CASSTDRVRGYTF. This chain joins TRBV5-1 and TRBJ1-2, with 8 bases identical to TRBD1. In germline, CDR1 is SGHRS, CDR2 YFSETQ. V gave up 4 bases and J gave up 8 bases; unmatched junction bases: 7. The CDR3 is made up of 13 amino acids.